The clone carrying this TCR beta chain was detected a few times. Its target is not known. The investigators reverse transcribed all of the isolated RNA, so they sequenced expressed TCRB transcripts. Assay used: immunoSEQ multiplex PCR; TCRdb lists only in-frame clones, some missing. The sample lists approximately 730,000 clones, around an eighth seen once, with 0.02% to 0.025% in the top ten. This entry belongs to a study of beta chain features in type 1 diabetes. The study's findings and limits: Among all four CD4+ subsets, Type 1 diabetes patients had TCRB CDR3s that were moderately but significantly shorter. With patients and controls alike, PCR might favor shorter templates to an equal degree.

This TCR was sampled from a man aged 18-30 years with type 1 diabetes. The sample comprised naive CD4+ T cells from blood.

The CDR3 DNA reads as TGTGCCATCAGATCGGGACAGGGCGGAGAAAAACTGTTTTTT. Protein sequence: CAIRSGQGGEKLFF. V usage is TRBV10-3 and J usage is TRBJ1-4; 9 bases agree with TRBD1. This CDR3 has 14 amino acids. CDR1 is ENHRY, CDR2 SYGVKD, per germline. V shed 6 bases, J shed 8 bases, and the junction held 7 bases outside the gene matches.